The next 15 T cell receptor beta chains were all read from a single sample in a study of CD8+ T cells in alopecia areata. Treatment defined: oral pan-JAK inhibitor, 5-10 mg twice daily. Following extraction, RNA underwent reverse transcription to cDNA, which served as the sequencing template. Repertoires were generated with immunoSEQ multiplex PCR, while TCRdb's copy carries only in-frame clones and drops some. This table has some 190,000 clones, more than 55% appearing once. This specimen was CD4+ T cells sorted from blood, taken at week 4, from a patient treated with tofacitinib. These receptors all stem from a human donor with alopecia areata.

The chain recombines TRBV30 with TRBJ1-4, with D uncertain. Germline V gene lookup returns CDR1 GTSNPN and CDR2 SVGIG (reference sequence). CDR3 length: 13 residues. V was trimmed by 1 base and J by 7 bases, leaving 10 bases between them. In DNA, the CDR3 is TGTGCCTGGAGTGCGACCGCAGGTGAAAAACTGTTTTTT. Protein: CAWSATAGEKLFF.

The CDR3 nucleotides are TGTGCCAGCAGCCAAGATGGAGGAGCGGCCCAGTACTTC. Translation gives CASSQDGGAAQYF. The V call is TRBV14, the J call TRBJ2-5, with D tentatively TRBD2 (5 bases). Trimming took 0 bases from V and 9 from J, leaving 11 bases between them. This CDR3 comprises 13 residues. Germline values: CDR1 SGHDN, CDR2 FVKESK.

The chain combines TRBV7-8 with TRBJ2-1; 8 bases fit TRBD2. CDR1 is SGHVS and CDR2 is FQNEAQ in the germline V gene. V shed 2 bases and J 4 bases; nucleotides not matched to a gene: 4. The CDR3 is 15 residues long. CDR3 nucleotide sequence: TGTGCCAGCAGCTTATTTTCGGGAGGGTACAATGAGCAGTTCTTC. Protein product: CASSLFSGGYNEQFF. The variable domain in full, completed from reference TRBV7-8 and TRBJ2-1, reads GAGVSQSPRYKVAKRGQDVALRCDPISGHVSLFWYQQALGQGPEFLTYFQNEAQLDKSGLPSDRFFAERPEGSVSTLKIQRTQQEDSAVYLCASSLFSGGYNEQFFGPGTRLTVL.

The CDR3 DNA sequence: TGTGCCAGCAGTTACTTTGGGACAGACACTGAAGCTTTCTTT. It translates to CASSYFGTDTEAFF. The chain recombines TRBV6-6 with TRBJ1-1, with 7 nucleotides matching TRBD1. Germline V gene lookup returns CDR1 MNHNY and CDR2 SVGAGI (reference sequence). This CDR3 has 14 residues. The V and J ends lost 1 base and 3 bases, in that order; junction bases with no gene match: 2.

V usage is TRBV15 and J usage is TRBJ1-5; no reliable D call. The CDR3 totals 13 residues. The germline gives CDR1 LNHNV, CDR2 YYDKDF (reference sequence). Trimming took off 1 base at V and 9 bases at J, with 10 bases between the two ends. CDR3 in DNA: TGTGCCACCAGCAGAGTAGGTCTCGCGCCCCAGCATTTT. The encoded protein is CATSRVGLAPQHF.

The rearrangement links TRBV29-1 to TRBJ2-1; tentatively, D is TRBD1 or TRBD2 (6 bases each). V lost 4 bases and J lost 4, with 14 bases in between. The CDR3 totals 14 residues. The germline V gene has CDR1 SQVTM and CDR2 ANQGSEA. Here the CDR3 reads CSVGFRGLYNEQFF. Here the CDR3 DNA reads TGCAGCGTTGGGTTCAGGGGACTGTACAATGAGCAGTTCTTC.

The chain uses TRBV10-3 and TRBJ2-5; 7 nucleotides line up with TRBD1. This CDR3 is 13 amino acids long. V shed 6 bases and J 2 bases; nucleotides not matched to a gene: 3. Germline CDR1 reads ENHRY; CDR2 reads SYGVKD. The CDR3 loop reads CAIRGTAQETQYF. The CDR3 DNA follows: TGTGCCATCAGGGGGACAGCTCAAGAGACCCAGTACTTC.

The gene calls are TRBV25-1 and TRBJ2-1; D gene uncertain. CDR1 is MGHDK and CDR2 is SYGVNS in the germline V gene. Trimming pared 4 bases from V and 6 bases from J, leaving 4 bases between. The CDR3 is made up of 11 amino acids. The CDR3 region has the DNA TGTGCCAGCAGTGTGTTCAATGAGCAGTTCTTC. Residues: CASSVFNEQFF. Full variable domain (remainder filled in from reference TRBV25-1 and TRBJ2-1): EADIYQTPRYLVIGTGKKITLECSQTMGHDKMYWYQQDPGMELHLIHYSYGVNSTEKGDLSSESTVSRIRTEHFPLTLESARPSHTSQYLCASSVFNEQFFGPGTRLTVL.

Note on this clone: The sample holds other DNA sequences that translate to the same CDR3. The chain joins TRBV6-5 to TRBJ1-2; tentative D call: TRBD1 (5 bases). V lost 4 bases, J lost 4 bases, and 10 bases lay in between. The CDR3 consists of 13 residues. From germline, CDR1 is MNHEY and CDR2 SVGAGI. Here the CDR3 reads CASSSTGTYGYTF. CDR3 nucleotide sequence: TGTGCCAGCAGTTCAACAGGAACCTATGGCTACACCTTC.

The chain uses TRBV2 and TRBJ2-1; 10 nucleotides line up with TRBD1. The germline gives CDR1 SNHLY, CDR2 FYNNEI. The CDR3 has 13 residues. V trimming: 7 bases; J trimming: 8 bases; junction bases outside the gene matches: 5. The CDR3 coding sequence is TGTGCCAGCAAGGAGACAGGGGGCGATGAGCAGTTCTTC. Protein: CASKETGGDEQFF.

This clone was counted only a few times. The rearrangement links TRBV7-9 to TRBJ2-5; D gene ambiguous. Trimming took 5 bases from V and 5 from J, leaving 24 bases between them. This CDR3 is built from 17 residues. Per the germline V gene, CDR1 is SEHNR and CDR2 is FQNEAQ (reference sequence). CDR3 DNA: TGTGCCAGCAGCCTTAGAGAGAGGCTTGGGGTGGCGGAGACCCAGTACTTC. It specifies CASSLRERLGVAETQYF.

J is TRBJ1-1 and V is TRBV5-1, with a tentative D call TRBD1 (5 bases). V lost 0 bases to trimming and J lost 4 bases, with 16 bases between them. The V gene's germline CDR1 is SGHRS and CDR2 YFSETQ. CDR3 length equals 16 residues. The CDR3 loop reads CASSLGEDSPFTEAFF. The CDR3 DNA reads TGCGCCAGCAGCTTGGGTGAAGACAGTCCCTTCACTGAAGCTTTCTTT. Full variable domain (outside the CDR3, taken from reference TRBV5-1 and TRBJ1-1): KAGVTQTPRYLIKTRGQQVTLSCSPISGHRSVSWYQQTPGQGLQFLFEYFSETQRNKGNFPGRFSGRQFSNSRSEMNVSTLELGDSALYLCASSLGEDSPFTEAFFGQGTRLTVV.

This clone is a singleton in its sample. The chain carries TRBV7-2 and TRBJ2-7; tentative D call: TRBD2 (6 bases). With 3 bases removed from V and 6 bases from J, the gap between germline ends came to 15 bases. The CDR3 extends over 14 amino acids. Germline assignment: CDR1 SGHTA and CDR2 FQGNSA. The chain's CDR3 is CASSLQRGFSEQYF. CDR3 nucleotide sequence: TGTGCCAGCAGCTTGCAACGGGGGTTCTCCGAGCAGTACTTC.

The chain joins TRBV15 to TRBJ2-5; possible D gene TRBD2, 6 bases. CDR3 size: 12 residues. Germline assignment: CDR1 LNHNV and CDR2 YYDKDF (reference sequence). The V end was cut by 0 bases, the J end by 13 bases, with 12 bases between. The CDR3: CATSRDGGERYF. The CDR3 nucleotides read TGTGCCACCAGCAGAGATGGAGGGGAAAGGTACTTC.

The chain carries TRBV7-9 and TRBJ2-7, with 8 nucleotides matching TRBD1. The end of the DNA aligns better with TRBJ2-1, so the J call may be wrong. Germline V gene data show CDR1 as SEHNR and CDR2 as FQNEAQ (reference sequence). This CDR3 contains 16 residues. The CDR3 is CASSLTRTGSFNEQFF. The CDR3 coding sequence is TGTGCCAGCAGCCTAACTCGGACAGGGAGTTTCAATGAGCAGTTCTTC.